Presented here are 2 T cell receptor beta chains from one specimen sequenced in a study of blood T cell repertoires in COVID-19. Sequencing was performed with immunoSEQ multiplex PCR; in TCRdb, only in-frame clones are kept and a portion is missing. This table has about 230,000 clones, around 83% appearing once. The specimen was peripheral blood. The receptors were sampled from a man in his forties who had recovered from COVID-19.

A single count supports this clone. The chain couples TRBV2 to TRBJ2-1; possible D gene TRBD2, 5 bases. With 4 bases removed from V and 6 bases from J, the gap between germline ends came to 13 bases. Looked up from germline, CDR1 is SNHLY and CDR2 is FYNNEI. The CDR3 runs 14 residues. CDR3 DNA: TGTGCCAGCAGTGTCGAGGGAGTCAGCAATGAGCAGTTCTTC. As protein: CASSVEGVSNEQFF.

This clone was found once. The rearrangement uses TRBV29-1 and TRBJ2-7, with D possibly TRBD2 on 6 matching bases. Trimming removed 4 bases at V and 5 bases at J, with 9 bases between. In germline, CDR1 is SQVTM, CDR2 ANQGSEA. CDR3 length equals 11 residues. Here the CDR3 DNA reads TGCAGCGTTGCCTGGGGGGACGAGCAGTACTTC. Translated: CSVAWGDEQYF.